The rows below give T cell receptor beta chains drawn from one sample of a study of T cell changes during pregnancy in multiple sclerosis. The repertoire was sequenced with immunoSEQ multiplex PCR; TCRdb's copy has only in-frame clones and lacks some. Of tens of thousands of clones in the sample, approximately 94% were seen once. The source was CD8+ T cells from peripheral blood mononuclear cells, collected in the second trimester of pregnancy. These TCRs come from a female donor with multiple sclerosis, enrolled in a pregnancy study. CDR3s include the opening cysteine and the closing phenylalanine or tryptophan. The D gene is left open where the match is weak. Clone size is not always given. Where it is, it says once, few, many or a class for expanded clones.

clone size,D gene,J gene,V gene,CDR3 DNA,CDR3 protein
NA,NA,TRBJ2-5,TRBV27,TGTGCCAGCAGTTTATCGGGAAGGGGTAGGGAGACCCAGTACTTC,CASSLSGRGRETQYF
NA,NA,TRBJ2-7,TRBV27,TGTGCCAGCAGTTCCCATTACGAGCAGTACTTC,CASSSHYEQYF
NA,NA,TRBJ2-7,TRBV27,TGTGCCAGCGCGCGGCTAGGGGGGGCCTACGAGCAGTACTTC,CASARLGGAYEQYF
NA,NA,TRBJ2-7,TRBV11-2,TGTGCCAGCACTTACGGAGGGTCGGGCTACGAGCAGTACTTC,CASTYGGSGYEQYF
once,TRBD1,TRBJ1-1,TRBV27,TGTGCCAGCAGCTTAACAGGGGGTAGGAACACTGAAGCTTTCTTT,CASSLTGGRNTEAFF
NA,TRBD1,TRBJ2-2,TRBV29-1,TGCAGCGTTGGGGACAGGGGTGGCACCGGGGAGCTGTTTTTT,CSVGDRGGTGELFF
NA,TRBD2,TRBJ2-3,TRBV7-9,TGTGCCAGCATCCATAGCGGGAAATTCAGCACAGATACGCAGTATTTT,CASIHSGKFSTDTQYF
NA,NA,TRBJ2-7,TRBV2,TGTGCCAGCAGCGCAGGGACAAACTACGAGCAGTACTTC,CASSAGTNYEQYF
NA,NA,TRBJ2-7,TRBV29-1,TGCAGCGTTGTTTTGCAGGGCTCCTACGAGCAGTACTTC,CSVVLQGSYEQYF
NA,TRBD1,TRBJ2-1,TRBV4-1,TGCGCCAGCAGCCCCGGGACAGGGGGCCTAAATGAGCAGTTCTTC,CASSPGTGGLNEQFF
NA,NA,TRBJ2-7,TRBV6-1,TGTGCCAGCTCCCGACTAGGTCACGAGCAGTACTTC,CASSRLGHEQYF
NA,TRBD2,TRBJ2-7,TRBV5-1,TGCGCCAGCAGCTTGGGGAGGGAGGGTTACGAGCAGTACTTC,CASSLGREGYEQYF
NA,NA,TRBJ2-5,TRBV2,TGTGCCAGCTGGGGGGGGCGGACCCAAGAGACCCAGTACTTC,CASWGGRTQETQYF
NA,NA,TRBJ2-1,TRBV19,TGTGCCAGTAGTATAAGTAGCTCCTACAATGAGCAGTTCTTC,CASSISSSYNEQFF
NA,TRBD1,TRBJ1-5,TRBV28,TGTGCCAGCAGTTCCCCCTCCTCCTTTGGACAGGGCGATCAGCCCCAGCATTTT,CASSSPSSFGQGDQPQHF
NA,NA,TRBJ1-1,TRBV6-6,TGTGCCAGCAGTTACCTTAGAGGTGAAGCTTTCTTT,CASSYLRGEAFF
NA,NA,TRBJ2-7,TRBV9,TGTGCCAGCAGCTCCGGCGGTGAGTTCTACGAGCAGTACTTC,CASSSGGEFYEQYF
NA,NA,TRBJ2-3,TRBV11-2,TGTGCCAGCAGCTTGAGCGGTAGCACAGATACGCAGTATTTT,CASSLSGSTDTQYF
NA,TRBD2,TRBJ2-7,TRBV27,TGTGCCAGCAGTTATTCACTAGCGGGTATTGCCTACGAGCAGTACTTC,CASSYSLAGIAYEQYF
NA,NA,TRBJ2-5,TRBV19,TGTGCCAGTACGGGGATCGAAGAGACCCAGTACTTC,CASTGIEETQYF
NA,TRBD1,TRBJ2-7,TRBV7-9,TGTGCCAGCAGCTCAACCCGGGACAGGGGCCCATCGGCTTCGGACGAGCAGTACTTC,CASSSTRDRGPSASDEQYF
NA,TRBD1,TRBJ2-7,TRBV9,TGTGCCAGCAGCGTAGCTGGGACAGGGGGACACGAGCAGTACTTC,CASSVAGTGGHEQYF
NA,TRBD1,TRBJ2-6,TRBV28,TGTGCCAGCAGTGAGACAGGGTCCTCTGGGGCCAACGTCCTGACTTTC,CASSETGSSGANVLTF
NA,NA,TRBJ2-1,TRBV19,TGTGCCAGTAGTATAGGGGGAGGCCCGATCGATGAGCAGTTCTTC,CASSIGGGPIDEQFF
NA,TRBD1,TRBJ1-5,TRBV28,TGTGCCAGCAAAACACATACAGGGGTTCGTCAGCCCCAGCATTTT,CASKTHTGVRQPQHF
NA,TRBD2,TRBJ2-2,TRBV27,TGTGCCAGCAGTTCAACTGGAGCGGGGGCCGGGGAGCTGTTTTTT,CASSSTGAGAGELFF
NA,NA,TRBJ1-5,TRBV5-1,TGCGCCAGCAGCTTGGCCGGCCCTAACGGGGGGCCCCAGCATTTT,CASSLAGPNGGPQHF
NA,NA,TRBJ2-3,TRBV4-1,TGCGCCAGCAGCCCGTCGGCTGGGGAGGATACGCAGTATTTT,CASSPSAGEDTQYF
NA,NA,TRBJ1-5,TRBV7-2,TGTGCCAGCAGCGACGAGGTGTATAGCAATCAGCCCCAGCATTTT,CASSDEVYSNQPQHF
NA,TRBD1,TRBJ1-1,TRBV16,TGTGCCAGCAGCTACCGGACAGGGATGAACACTGAAGCTTTCTTT,CASSYRTGMNTEAFF
NA,TRBD2,TRBJ2-3,TRBV6-6,TGTGCCAGCAGTGCGCCGGGCGGGAGGGGAGCAGATACGCAGTATTTT,CASSAPGGRGADTQYF
NA,TRBD1,TRBJ1-1,TRBV18,TGTGCCAGCTCACCCCCCCTGGGACAGCCTGATGAAGCTTTCTTT,CASSPPLGQPDEAFF
NA,NA,TRBJ2-5,TRBV2,TGTGCCAGCAGCGGCGACACCTTCCAAGAGACCCAGTACTTC,CASSGDTFQETQYF
NA,TRBD1,TRBJ2-7,TRBV4-1,TGCGCCAGCAGCCAAGCGGGGACAGGCTACGAGCAGTACTTC,CASSQAGTGYEQYF
NA,NA,TRBJ1-2,TRBV9,TGTGCCAGCAGCGTCTCGGGTCGGGTAGACTATGGCTACACCTTC,CASSVSGRVDYGYTF
NA,NA,TRBJ2-1,TRBV27,TGTGCCAGCAGTTTATCTCTGGACGCGGGCTACAATGAGCAGTTCTTC,CASSLSLDAGYNEQFF
once,TRBD1,TRBJ1-1,TRBV7-9,TGTGCCAGCAGCGTCCCTCCGACAGGGGTTACTGAAGCTTTCTTT,CASSVPPTGVTEAFF
NA,NA,TRBJ2-7,TRBV7-9,TGTGCCAGCAGCCTGGACAGACCCTACGAGCAGTACTTC,CASSLDRPYEQYF
NA,NA,TRBJ1-5,TRBV27,TGTGCCAGCAGTTCCCGGGGGGGGGTTCGGCCCCAGCATTTT,CASSSRGGVRPQHF